This T cell receptor (beta chain) was documented in a study of blood T cell repertoires in COVID-19. Turning to the study itself: Sources were T cells, B-cell-depleted T cells, or PBMCs; the material itself was cDNA or gDNA.

Methods used by the authors: Estimated nucleated cell counts came from reference gene primer amplification. The data were produced by immunoSEQ multiplex PCR, yet TCRdb's version contains in-frame clones alone and is incomplete. V, J and clone size reflect that table, while D and trimming were determined from the DNA. The table shows about 240,000 clones, with 75% to 85% occurring only once. This CDR3 contains 14 residues. V lost 4 bases and J lost 0; bases outside the gene matches: 3. Germline CDR1 is SGHNT and CDR2 is YYREEE (reference sequence). The clonotype comes from a human donor in a cohort sampled during active COVID-19. The gene calls are TRBV5-4 and TRBJ2-7; 8 bases map to TRBD1. The sample comprised peripheral blood. CDR3 sequence reads: CASSPQGASYEQYF. The CDR3 DNA reads as TGTGCCAGCAGCCCCCAGGGGGCCTCCTACGAGCAGTACTTC.